This is a list of T cell receptor beta chains from one sample in a study of CD8+ T cells in alopecia areata. Libraries were prepared by immunoSEQ multiplex PCR; TCRdb keeps only in-frame clonotypes and omits some of them. The table records about 130,000 clones, 58% of them present only once. The sample here was CD4+ T cells sorted from blood, taken at week 0. These TCRs come from a human donor with alopecia areata. Each CDR3 is given with its conserved first and last residue. Each record gives: clone size, V gene, J gene, D gene, CDR3 protein, CDR3 DNA. The D gene is left open where the match is weak. Clone size, where shown, is once, few, many, or a class for clones that have expanded.

clone size: NA; V gene: TRBV7-2; J gene: TRBJ2-2; D gene: TRBD2; CDR3 protein: CASSTGLAGWTGELFF; CDR3 DNA: TGTGCCAGCAGTACAGGACTAGCCGGGTGGACCGGGGAGCTGTTTTTT
clone size: few; V gene: TRBV29-1; J gene: TRBJ2-1; D gene: NA; CDR3 protein: CSAPFGASDNEQFF; CDR3 DNA: TGCAGCGCCCCTTTTGGAGCTAGTGATAATGAGCAGTTCTTC
clone size: NA; V gene: TRBV5-4; J gene: TRBJ2-3; D gene: NA; CDR3 protein: CASSYRDPTDTQYF; CDR3 DNA: TGTGCCAGCAGCTATCGGGACCCCACAGATACGCAGTATTTT
clone size: NA; V gene: TRBV6-5; J gene: TRBJ2-7; D gene: NA; CDR3 protein: CASSYGIGAGSGEQYF; CDR3 DNA: TGTGCCAGCAGTTACGGTATCGGGGCAGGCTCGGGGGAGCAGTACTTC
clone size: NA; V gene: TRBV5-4; J gene: TRBJ2-7; D gene: TRBD2; CDR3 protein: CASSSAAGGPYEQYF; CDR3 DNA: TGTGCCAGCAGCTCCGCAGCGGGAGGGCCTTACGAGCAGTACTTC
clone size: NA; V gene: TRBV6-5; J gene: TRBJ1-1; D gene: NA; CDR3 protein: CASSSTYGQLNTEAFF; CDR3 DNA: TGTGCCAGCAGTTCTACATATGGACAGCTCAACACTGAAGCTTTCTTT
clone size: NA; V gene: TRBV6-6; J gene: TRBJ2-7; D gene: TRBD2; CDR3 protein: CASSFRRGGSYEQYF; CDR3 DNA: TGTGCCAGCAGTTTTCGGCGCGGGGGCTCCTACGAGCAGTACTTC
clone size: few; V gene: TRBV4-1; J gene: TRBJ1-2; D gene: NA; CDR3 protein: CASSQGAAVYGYTF; CDR3 DNA: TGCGCCAGCAGCCAGGGGGCTGCGGTCTATGGCTACACCTTC
clone size: once; V gene: TRBV7-2; J gene: TRBJ2-2; D gene: NA; CDR3 protein: CASSQQSAEAGELFF; CDR3 DNA: TGTGCCAGCAGCCAGCAATCCGCGGAGGCCGGGGAGCTGTTTTTT
clone size: NA; V gene: TRBV6-1; J gene: TRBJ1-5; D gene: NA; CDR3 protein: CASSEGGVVQPQHF; CDR3 DNA: TGTGCCAGCAGTGAAGGGGGGGTTGTGCAGCCCCAGCATTTT
clone size: NA; V gene: TRBV27; J gene: TRBJ2-3; D gene: NA; CDR3 protein: CASSLWDTSDTQYF; CDR3 DNA: TGTGCCAGCAGTTTATGGGACACGTCAGATACGCAGTATTTT
clone size: NA; V gene: TRBV27; J gene: TRBJ1-4; D gene: TRBD1; CDR3 protein: CASSRQGGLSNEKLFF; CDR3 DNA: TGTGCCAGCAGTAGACAGGGGGGATTATCTAATGAAAAACTGTTTTTT
clone size: few; V gene: TRBV9; J gene: TRBJ2-1; D gene: NA; CDR3 protein: CASSVVHNEQFF; CDR3 DNA: TGTGCCAGCAGCGTAGTGCACAATGAGCAGTTCTTC
clone size: NA; V gene: TRBV11-1; J gene: TRBJ2-5; D gene: NA; CDR3 protein: CASSLGPAGQETQYF; CDR3 DNA: TGTGCCAGCAGCTTGGGACCAGCAGGCCAAGAGACCCAGTACTTC
clone size: NA; V gene: TRBV5-1; J gene: TRBJ2-5; D gene: TRBD1; CDR3 protein: CASSGNTGDQETQYF; CDR3 DNA: TGCGCCAGCAGCGGAAACACAGGGGATCAAGAGACCCAGTACTTC
clone size: NA; V gene: TRBV5-1; J gene: TRBJ1-5; D gene: NA; CDR3 protein: CASSAGEPQHF; CDR3 DNA: TGCGCCAGCAGCGCCGGGGAGCCCCAGCATTTT
clone size: once; V gene: TRBV5-1; J gene: TRBJ2-2; D gene: NA; CDR3 protein: CASSLGDPGGELFF; CDR3 DNA: TGCGCCAGCAGCTTGGGAGACCCAGGGGGGGAGCTGTTTTTT
clone size: few; V gene: TRBV19; J gene: TRBJ1-5; D gene: NA; CDR3 protein: CASSIYRDQPQHF; CDR3 DNA: TGTGCCAGTAGTATATACAGAGATCAGCCCCAGCATTTT